This TCR beta chain emerged from a study of T cell changes during pregnancy in multiple sclerosis. Data came from immunoSEQ multiplex PCR; TCRdb stores just in-frame clones and leaves some out. In the table there are fewer than 75,000 clones, around 93% of which are singletons. Trimming pared 6 bases from V and 5 bases from J, leaving 5 bases between. The germline V gene has CDR1 DFQATT and CDR2 SNEGSKA (reference sequence). The CDR3 is 10 amino acids. The source material was peripheral blood, sampled after pregnancy. The source of this sequence is a female donor in good health, enrolled as a control in a pregnancy study. This chain connects TRBV20-1 to TRBJ2-1; possible D gene TRBD2, 5 bases. The CDR3 region has the DNA TGCAGTGCGCGGGACAATGAGCAGTTCTTC. As protein: CSARDNEQFF.